This TCR beta chain was documented in a study of blood T cell repertoires in COVID-19. About the research overall: Material from acute and convalescent COVID-19 was sourced from the United States, Italy and Spain. From T cells, B-cell-depleted T cells, or PBMCs came the material, which was cDNA or gDNA.

The V gene lost 4 bases and the J gene lost 5 bases, with 18 bases spanning the gap. Germline V gene lookup returns CDR1 SGHRS and CDR2 YFSETQ. The CDR3 has 15 residues. Methods used by the authors: For nucleated cells, counts were estimated from reference gene primer amplification. TCRdb's table, derived via immunoSEQ multiplex PCR, lists solely in-frame clones and lacks some. V and J calls and clone size come straight from that table; D and trimming were deduced from the DNA. The data show fewer than 350,000 clones, 90% seen once. Participant reports of clinical history set cohort assignment. This clone has a single count.

The sample taken for sequencing was PBMCs or T cells enriched from blood (not recorded which). The rearrangement joins TRBV5-1 to TRBJ1-1, with D possibly matching TRBD1 (5 bases). The clonotype was recovered from a woman aged 18-29 years with acute COVID-19. The CDR3 coding sequence is TGCGCCAGCAGCCTACGCGGGGGAGGAACAACTGAAGCTTTCTTT. As protein: CASSLRGGGTTEAFF.